These 11 T cell receptor beta chains were sequenced from one sample in a study of CD8 T cells in Susac syndrome. Random hexamers were used to reverse transcribe an amount of roughly 0.45 to 1 ug RNA. TCRdb itself ran the immunoSEQ multiplex PCR reads through MiXCR, one entry per CDR3 protein. The sample consists of about 200,000 distinct CDR3 sequences, roughly 96% of them appearing once. The material sequenced was CD4+ T cells from PBMCs. The receptors stem from a human donor in good health.

V gene TRBV24-1 combines with J gene TRBJ1-2; the D gene is possibly TRBD1 (5 bases). Germline V lookup: CDR1 KGHDR, CDR2 SFDVKD. Trimming removed 0 bases from V and 7 bases from J, with 11 bases in between. The CDR3 contains 14 residues. DNA for the CDR3: TGTGCCACCAGTGATTTGCGGCAGGGTGGTGGCTACACCTTC. Protein: CATSDLRQGGGYTF.

The chain links TRBV3-1 to TRBJ2-7; D gene uncertain. The V gene's germline CDR1 is LGHDT and CDR2 YNNKEL (reference sequence). CDR3 length equals 14 residues. V lost 0 bases to trimming and J lost 3 bases, with 9 bases between them. Here the CDR3 DNA reads TGTGCCAGCAGCCAAGATTGGACCAGCTACGAGCAGTACTTC. Translation: CASSQDWTSYEQYF.

In nucleotides, the CDR3 is TGTGCCAGCAGCTTAAACAGGGTCGATGGCTACACCTTC. It translates to CASSLNRVDGYTF. The gene calls are TRBV7-2 and TRBJ1-2; TRBD1 is a possible D gene (6 bases). The germline CDR1 and CDR2 sequences are SGHTA and FQGNSA. The CDR3 is 13 residues long. V was shortened by 2 bases and J by 6 bases, with 10 bases between the two germline ends.

The V and J genes are TRBV18 and TRBJ1-5; D is possibly TRBD1 (6 bases). This CDR3 is 14 amino acids long. The ends were cut back, 2 bases at V and 7 bases at J, with 12 bases in the middle. Per the germline V gene, CDR1 is KGHSH and CDR2 is LQKENI. The CDR3 is CASSPTQGVQPQHF. As DNA, the CDR3 is TGTGCCAGCTCACCAACACAGGGCGTGCAGCCCCAGCATTTT.

This clonotype was seen once. The junction differs from germline at one of its ends, possibly a read error. This chain links TRBV2 with TRBJ1-5; maybe TRBD1 (5 bases). This CDR3 is 14 amino acids long. In germline, CDR1 is SNHLY, CDR2 FYNNEI. Here the CDR3 DNA reads TGTGCCAGCAGTGAGATCCGGGGCAACCAGCCCCAGCATTTT. Amino acid sequence: CASSEIRGNQPQHF.

The rearrangement links TRBV4-3 to TRBJ2-3; 8 bases line up with TRBD2. Losses at the gene ends were 3 bases for V and 4 bases for J; bases not matched to a gene: 12. This CDR3 is 17 amino acids long. The V gene's germline CDR1 is LGHNA and CDR2 YSLEER. As DNA, the CDR3 is TGCGCCAGCAGCCAGAAGCCGGGGGGGGGCGAGGCAGATACGCAGTATTTT. This gives the protein CASSQKPGGGEADTQYF.

The chain links TRBV12-3 or TRBV12-4 to TRBJ2-7, with D hard to call. The germline V and J ends were trimmed by 6 bases and 1 base, with 10 bases remaining between them. The length of the CDR3 is 13 residues. The CDR3 coding sequence is TGTGCCAGCAGCTTCGGGCCGTCCTACGAGCAGTACGTC. The encoded protein is CASSFGPSYEQYV.

V is TRBV4-3 and J is TRBJ1-2, with D possibly TRBD1 on 5 matching bases. Germline loops: CDR1 LGHNA, CDR2 YSLEER. V dropped 0 bases and J dropped 1 base, with 15 bases sitting between them. The CDR3 consists of 17 residues. The CDR3 is CASSQDLGAGVNYGYTF. CDR3 sequence (DNA): TGCGCCAGCAGCCAAGATCTCGGGGCCGGGGTTAACTATGGCTACACCTTC.

J is TRBJ2-3 and V is TRBV25-1; D not resolved. Trimming stripped 2 bases from V and 11 bases from J, with 14 bases between. Germline CDR1 is MGHDK and CDR2 is SYGVNS. This CDR3 has 13 amino acids. CDR3: CASSEALSDGQYF. In DNA form, the CDR3 reads TGTGCCAGCAGTGAAGCCCTGAGCGATGGGCAGTATTTT.

This rearrangement joins TRBV30 to TRBJ2-1; 7 nucleotides agree with TRBD2. This CDR3 is 15 amino acids long. The V gene's germline CDR1 is GTSNPN and CDR2 SVGIG (reference sequence). V trimming: 0 bases; J trimming: 7 bases; junction bases outside the gene matches: 9. CDR3 in amino acids: CAWSVGGSGPNEQFF. The CDR3 nucleotides are TGTGCCTGGAGTGTAGGCGGGAGTGGTCCTAATGAGCAGTTCTTC.

The J gene is TRBJ2-3, the V gene TRBV20-1; D is ambiguous. Germline loops: CDR1 DFQATT, CDR2 SNEGSKA (reference sequence). V lost 0 bases to trimming and J lost 2 bases, with 9 bases between them. This CDR3 has 14 residues. CDR3 nucleotide sequence: TGCAGTGCTAGAGATCGTGGCGCCACAGATACGCAGTATTTT. Translation: CSARDRGATDTQYF.